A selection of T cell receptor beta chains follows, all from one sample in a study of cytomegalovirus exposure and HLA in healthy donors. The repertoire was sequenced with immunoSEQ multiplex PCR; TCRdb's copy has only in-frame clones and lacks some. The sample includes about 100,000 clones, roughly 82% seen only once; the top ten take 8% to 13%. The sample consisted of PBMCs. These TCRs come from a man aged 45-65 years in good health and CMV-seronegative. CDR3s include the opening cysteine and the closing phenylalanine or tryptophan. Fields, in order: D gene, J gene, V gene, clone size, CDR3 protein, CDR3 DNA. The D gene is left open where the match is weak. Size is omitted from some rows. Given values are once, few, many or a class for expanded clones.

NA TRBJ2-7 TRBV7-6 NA CASSLAPGEQYF TGTGCCAGCAGCTTAGCTCCAGGCGAGCAGTACTTC
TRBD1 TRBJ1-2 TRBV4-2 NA CASSPRDRDFYGYTF TGTGCCAGCAGCCCCCGGGACAGGGACTTCTATGGCTACACCTTC
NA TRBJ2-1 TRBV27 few CASSGIDRYYNEQFF TGTGCCAGCTCAGGCATTGACAGATACTACAATGAGCAGTTCTTC
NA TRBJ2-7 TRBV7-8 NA CASSSTHDSYEQYF TGTGCCAGCAGCTCTACCCACGACAGCTACGAGCAGTACTTC
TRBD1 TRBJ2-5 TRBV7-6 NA CASSFSDRGQETQYF TGTGCCAGCAGCTTTTCGGACAGGGGACAGGAGACCCAGTACTTC
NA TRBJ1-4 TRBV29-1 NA CSVDSQEEKLFF TGCAGCGTTGATTCCCAGGAAGAAAAACTGTTTTTT
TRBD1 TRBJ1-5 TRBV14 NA CASSQGSGTEQPQHF TGTGCCAGCAGCCAAGGTTCGGGGACAGAACAGCCCCAGCATTTT
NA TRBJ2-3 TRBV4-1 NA CASSQAIRDTQYF TGCGCCAGCAGCCAAGCGATTCGGGATACGCAGTATTTT
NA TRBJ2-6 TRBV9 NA CASSARTVDSGANVLTF TGTGCCAGCAGCGCTCGGACAGTAGACTCTGGGGCCAACGTCCTGACTTTC
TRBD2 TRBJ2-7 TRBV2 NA CASSLAGGTYEQYF TGTGCCAGCAGCTTAGCGGGAGGGACCTACGAGCAGTACTTC
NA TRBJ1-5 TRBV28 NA CASRTDGSNQPQHF TGTGCCAGCAGGACAGACGGTAGCAATCAGCCCCAGCATTTT
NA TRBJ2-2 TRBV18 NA CASSPQGVSGELFF TGTGCCAGCTCACCACAAGGGGTTTCCGGGGAGCTGTTTTTT
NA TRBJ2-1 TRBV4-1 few CASSPLGRSYEQFF TGCGCCAGCAGCCCCCTTGGGCGTAGTTATGAGCAGTTCTTC
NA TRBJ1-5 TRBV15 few CATSRDGGNQPQHF TGTGCCACCAGCAGAGATGGAGGGAATCAGCCCCAGCATTTT